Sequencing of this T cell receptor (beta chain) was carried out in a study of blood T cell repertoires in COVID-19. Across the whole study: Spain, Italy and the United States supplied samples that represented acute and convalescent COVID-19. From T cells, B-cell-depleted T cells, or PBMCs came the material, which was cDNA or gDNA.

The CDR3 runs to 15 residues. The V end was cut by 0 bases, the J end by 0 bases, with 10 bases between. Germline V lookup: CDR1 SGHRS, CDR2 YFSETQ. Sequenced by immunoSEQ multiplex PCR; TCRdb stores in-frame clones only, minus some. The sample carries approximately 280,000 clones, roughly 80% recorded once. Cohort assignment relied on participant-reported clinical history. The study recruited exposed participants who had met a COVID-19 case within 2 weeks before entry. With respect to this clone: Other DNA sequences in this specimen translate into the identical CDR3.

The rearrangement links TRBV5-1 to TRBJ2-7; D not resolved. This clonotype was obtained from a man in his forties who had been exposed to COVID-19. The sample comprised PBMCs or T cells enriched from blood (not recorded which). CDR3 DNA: TGCGCCAGCAGCTTGGGTGCAGGAAGCTCCTACGAGCAGTACTTC. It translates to CASSLGAGSSYEQYF.